This entry concerns a single T cell receptor beta chain. The source of the sample is a study of T cell changes during pregnancy in multiple sclerosis. The assay was immunoSEQ multiplex PCR, and TCRdb's table has in-frame clones only and misses some. Among about 60,000 clones listed, 93% were seen once. This material consisted of peripheral blood, taken after pregnancy. This receptor was obtained from a female donor with multiple sclerosis, enrolled in a pregnancy study.

Here the CDR3 reads CASSYQGARDTQYF. The CDR3 nucleotides are TGTGCCAGCAGTTACCAGGGGGCCAGGGATACGCAGTATTTT. The gene calls are TRBV6-6 and TRBJ2-3; 8 bases agree with TRBD1. The J segment lost 6 bases and the V segment lost 2 bases, leaving 4 bases of the junction unmatched. CDR3 length equals 14 residues. Germline CDR1 MNHNY, CDR2 SVGAGI (reference sequence).